This TCR beta chain is from a study of blood T cell repertoires in COVID-19. The protocol was immunoSEQ multiplex PCR, while the TCRdb copy is restricted to in-frame clones and leaves out a portion. The sample holds 200,000 to 300,000 clones, about 87% seen once. Germline assignment: CDR1 LNHDA and CDR2 SQIVND (reference sequence). The CDR3 loop spans 11 amino acids. This TCR came from a human donor in a cohort sampled during active COVID-19. The source material was peripheral blood. This chain uses TRBV19 with TRBJ1-5, with D unclear. In nucleotides, the CDR3 is TGTCTAGGCCATCCGCTTCCGCCCCAGCATTTT. It codes for CLGHPLPPQHF. Supplemented by reference TRBV19 and TRBJ1-5, the full variable domain reads DGGITQSPKYLFRKEGQNVTLSCEQNLNHDAMYWYRQDPGQGLRLIYYSQIVNDFQKGDIAEGYSVSREKKESFPLTVTSAQKNPTAFYLCLGHPLPPQHFGDGTRLSIL.